Shown below are 5 T cell receptor beta chains from a single sample sequenced in a study of T cells in Graves' hyperthyroidism and ophthalmopathy. RNA transcripts served as the template for amplifying TCR beta CDR3 regions. During a first-round RT-PCR of the TCR CDR3, the HTBI primer set was used. TCRdb called the multiplex PCR reads again in MiXCR, with one record for every CDR3 protein. The repertoire includes 600,000 to 850,000 distinct CDR3 sequences, over 15% of them detected once, and approximately 15% sits in the top ten. Sequencing input: blood. These receptor sequences come from a woman between 45 and 60 years old with Graves' hyperthyroidism that later progressed to Graves' ophthalmopathy.

The table lists this clonotype with many counts. The rearrangement links TRBV3-1 to TRBJ2-1; 7 nucleotides align to TRBD2. V shed 2 bases and J 5 bases; nucleotides not matched to a gene: 12. Looked up from germline, CDR1 is LGHDT and CDR2 is YNNKEL (reference sequence). This CDR3 has 17 amino acids. As DNA, the CDR3 is TGTGCCAGCAGCCAATCCTTGACGGGGGGATGGAACAATGAGCAGTTCTTC. It yields the protein CASSQSLTGGWNNEQFF.

For this clonotype: This could be a read error, since a much larger clone is one nucleotide away. The CDR3 spells CASSLDSLSGNTIYF. Written as DNA, the CDR3 is TGTGCCAGCAGCCTGGACAGCCTCTCTGGAAACACCATATATTTT. The rearrangement uses TRBV5-4 and TRBJ1-3; TRBD1 is a possible D gene (6 bases). Germline-derived CDR1 and CDR2 are SGHNT and YYREEE (reference sequence). CDR3 length equals 15 residues. V was pared by 4 bases and J by 0 bases, with 11 bases between.

This chain connects TRBV7-8 to TRBJ2-7; 7 bases agree with TRBD1. The CDR3 has 13 amino acids. The germline V gene has CDR1 SGHVS and CDR2 FQNEAQ. V gave up 4 bases and J gave up 4 bases; unmatched junction bases: 4. CDR3 in amino acids: CASSSYRGYEQYF. CDR3 DNA: TGTGCCAGCAGCTCATACAGGGGTTACGAGCAGTACTTC.

The chain has TRBV7-9 and TRBJ1-2; D not resolved. The CDR3 covers 13 residues. CDR1 is SEHNR, CDR2 FQNEAQ, per germline (reference sequence). V was trimmed by 4 bases and J by 6 bases, leaving 12 bases between them. The CDR3 region is CASSSIDNDGYTF. The CDR3 DNA reads TGTGCCAGCAGCTCCATAGACAATGATGGCTACACCTTC.

This clonotype turned up a few times. The chain has TRBV9 and TRBJ2-5; D may be TRBD1 or TRBD2 (5 bases each). Germline lookup yields CDR1 SGDLS and CDR2 YYNGEE. This CDR3 has 13 amino acids. V was cut by 5 bases and J by 5 bases, with 13 bases left in between. CDR3 protein: CASSKDWGETQYF. In nucleotides, the CDR3 is TGTGCCAGCAGTAAGGACTGGGGGGAGACCCAGTACTTC.